This paragraph reports one TCR beta chain. The sample is drawn from a study of blood T cell repertoires in COVID-19. For the study at large: Donors in the United States, Italy and Spain gave samples during acute or convalescent COVID-19. T cells, B-cell-depleted T cells, or PBMCs provided the cDNA or gDNA that served as material.

Assay: immunoSEQ multiplex PCR; the TCRdb copy retains only in-frame clones and omits some. Among 77,000 or so clones listed, 83% were seen once. Deletions cut 2 bases from V and 6 bases from J, with 4 bases between. CDR3 size: 12 residues. The TCR sequence derives from an older woman with acute or convalescent COVID-19. The gene calls are TRBV12-3 or TRBV12-4 and TRBJ1-4, with unresolved D. Sequencing was carried out using peripheral blood. DNA of the CDR3: TGTGCCAGCAGTTTATTCGATGAAAAACTGTTTTTT. Encoded protein: CASSLFDEKLFF.